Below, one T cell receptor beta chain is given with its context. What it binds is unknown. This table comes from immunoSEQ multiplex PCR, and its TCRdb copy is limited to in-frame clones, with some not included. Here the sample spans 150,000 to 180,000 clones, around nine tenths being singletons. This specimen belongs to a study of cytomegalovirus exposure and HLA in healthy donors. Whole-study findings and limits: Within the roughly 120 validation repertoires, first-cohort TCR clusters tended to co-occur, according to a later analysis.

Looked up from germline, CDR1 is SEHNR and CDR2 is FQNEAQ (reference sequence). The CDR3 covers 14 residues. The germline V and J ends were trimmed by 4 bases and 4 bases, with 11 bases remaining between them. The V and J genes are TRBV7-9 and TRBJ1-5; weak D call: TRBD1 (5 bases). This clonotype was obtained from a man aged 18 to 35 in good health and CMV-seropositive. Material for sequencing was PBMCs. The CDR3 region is CASSSVGGNQPQHF. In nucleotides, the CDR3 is TGTGCCAGCAGCTCGGTGGGGGGTAATCAGCCCCAGCATTTT.